What follows are 11 T cell receptor beta chains derived from one specimen sequenced in a study of control samples from healthy donors and cancer patients. TCRdb's copy holds only in-frame clones and misses some; the assay was immunoSEQ multiplex PCR. The table has about 95,000 clones, 88% seen once; the top ten hold 13% to 15%. The sequenced material came from blood. All receptors come from a woman in her 70s in good health.

The chain is built from TRBV29-1 and TRBJ2-1; 10 nucleotides align to TRBD2. This CDR3 comprises 13 residues. Per germline, CDR1 SQVTM and CDR2 ANQGSEA. The junction had 3 bases not matched to a gene; V was cut back by 3 bases and J by 7 bases. Here the CDR3 DNA reads TGCAGCGTTGATAGCGGGGGGTGGAATGAGCAGTTCTTC. Residues: CSVDSGGWNEQFF.

This rearrangement joins TRBV11-2 to TRBJ2-5; 11 nucleotides align to TRBD2. This CDR3 has 14 residues. J was trimmed by 3 bases and V by 7 bases; bases with no gene match: 4. The V gene's germline CDR1 is SGHAT and CDR2 FQNNGV. The CDR3 loop is CASKPSGGKETQYF. Written as DNA, the CDR3 is TGTGCCAGCAAACCTAGCGGGGGGAAAGAGACCCAGTACTTC.

The V call is TRBV5-4, the J call TRBJ2-1; D is perhaps TRBD1 (6 bases). Germline CDR1 and CDR2: SGHNT and YYREEE (reference sequence). V was clipped by 0 bases and J by 10 bases, with 14 bases between them. The CDR3 has 14 amino acids. The CDR3 DNA reads TGTGCCAGCAGCTTGGAGGGGGAGTTAAGGGAGCAGTTCTTC. Amino acids: CASSLEGELREQFF.

The chain uses TRBV29-1 and TRBJ2-5, with 9 bases fitting TRBD2. V was clipped by 7 bases and J by 4 bases; unmatched bases: 4. Germline V gives CDR1 SQVTM, CDR2 ANQGSEA. This CDR3 region has 12 residues. CDR3 nucleotides: TGCAGCGCCGCGACTAGCGGAGAGACCCAGTACTTC. Translation: CSAATSGETQYF.

The J gene is TRBJ1-2, the V gene TRBV6-2 or TRBV6-3, with TRBD1 matching 8 bases. The CDR3 runs to 14 residues. Germline-derived CDR1 and CDR2 are MNHEY and SVGEGT. V dropped 5 bases and J dropped 7; count of bases not matched to a gene: 9. CDR3 in DNA: TGTGCCAGCAGTATATCGGACAGGGTGCGTGGCTACACCTTC. Its protein product is CASSISDRVRGYTF.

This clone was detected only once. The gene calls are TRBV6-6 and TRBJ1-1, with D possibly matching TRBD1 (5 bases). The V end was cut by 8 bases, the J end by 3 bases, with 16 bases between. This CDR3 comprises 14 residues. CDR1 MNHNY and CDR2 SVGAGI come from the germline V gene (reference sequence). CDR3 coding DNA: TGTGCCAGCTCTTTGGGGCCTGGGGACACTGAAGCTTTCTTT. As protein: CASSLGPGDTEAFF.

Only one count was recorded for this clone. This sequence joins TRBV3-1 (or the pseudogene TRBV3-2) and TRBJ1-1; D possibly corresponds to TRBD1 (5 bases). In germline, CDR1 is LGHDT, CDR2 YNNKEL (reference sequence). V was pared by 2 bases and J by 1 base, with 11 bases between. The CDR3 has 15 residues. The DNA of the CDR3 is TGTGCCAGCAGCCAACCACAAGGGGAGAACACTGAAGCTTTCTTT. Translated: CASSQPQGENTEAFF.

J is TRBJ1-4 and V is TRBV18; no definite D call. Trimming shortened V by 1 base and J by 7 bases, and 10 bases separated the two germline ends. From germline, CDR1 is KGHSH and CDR2 LQKENI. The CDR3 runs to 14 residues. The CDR3 DNA reads as TGTGCCAGCTCACCACAGCGGGAGAGTGAAAAACTGTTTTTT. Its protein product is CASSPQRESEKLFF.

This chain joins TRBV27 and TRBJ1-2, with 9 bases lining up with TRBD1. The CDR3 loop spans 15 amino acids. Trimming at V came to 3 bases and at J to 8 bases, leaving 10 bases not matched to a gene. The V gene's germline CDR1 is MNHEY and CDR2 SMNVEV (reference sequence). CDR3 loop: CASSLGDRAWRGYTF. CDR3 nucleotide sequence: TGTGCCAGCAGTTTGGGGGACAGGGCGTGGAGGGGCTACACCTTC.

The chain has TRBV10-1 and TRBJ1-2; D possibly corresponds to TRBD1 (5 bases). The CDR3 is made up of 15 amino acids. In germline, CDR1 is WNHNN, CDR2 SYGVQD (reference sequence). The ends were cut back, 3 bases at V and 5 bases at J, with 16 bases in the middle. In DNA, the CDR3 is TGCGCCAGCAGTGAAAGGGGAAAGACCCAATATGGCTACACCTTC. This encodes CASSERGKTQYGYTF.

The chain employs TRBV12-3 or TRBV12-4 and TRBJ1-1, with D unclear. This CDR3 is built from 12 residues. Trimming cost V 3 bases and J 5 bases, with 7 bases left between them. The CDR3 spells CASSFPQTEAFF. CDR3 sequence (DNA): TGTGCCAGCAGTTTTCCTCAGACTGAAGCTTTCTTT.